Below, 24 T cell receptor beta chains from the same sample are listed, as sequenced in a study of regulatory T cells in long-lasting Graves disease. This sample's time point: newly diagnosed GD, antithyroid drugs for less than 3 months. Following extraction of RNA from PBMCs, that RNA was used to make the TCR library. Arm-PCR of CDR3 regions and iRepertoire HTBI primers were used to build TCR beta libraries. TCRdb used MiXCR to reprocess the multiplex PCR reads, holding one entry per CDR3 protein. Found here are 350,000 to 400,000 distinct CDR3 sequences, 15% to 17% of them singletons; the top ten hold about 24%. The sample in question was peripheral blood mononuclear cells (PBMCs), obtained at new diagnosis, from a patient treated with antithyroid drugs. These TCRs come from a female donor with Graves disease.

This clonotype appeared many times. The chain couples TRBV29-1 to TRBJ2-2; TRBD1 might be the D (5 bases). Trimming shortened V by 3 bases and J by 0 bases, and 5 bases separated the two germline ends. Looked up from germline, CDR1 is SQVTM and CDR2 is ANQGSEA. CDR3 length: 13 residues. The CDR3: CSVDRANTGELFF. The CDR3 region has the DNA TGCAGCGTTGACAGGGCGAACACCGGGGAGCTGTTTTTT.

As to this clonotype: Being one base from a much bigger clone, this may be a read error. The missing conserved phenylalanine or tryptophan at the end of this CDR3 makes a read error likely. The V and J genes are TRBV6-1 and TRBJ2-2, with D perhaps TRBD2 (8 bases). Germline V lookup: CDR1 MNHNS, CDR2 SASEGT. CDR3 length: 17 residues. Deletions cut 5 bases from V and 6 bases from J, with 22 bases between. CDR3 sequence: CASSRSGGTVSAGELFS. CDR3 nucleotides: TGTGCCAGCAGTCGCTCGGGAGGGACAGTGTCCGCCGGGGAGCTGTTTTCT.

The chain has TRBV18 and TRBJ2-5, with D perhaps matching TRBD1 (6 bases). The CDR3 has 17 amino acids. V gave up 4 bases and J gave up 1 base, with 19 bases separating them. Per germline, CDR1 KGHSH and CDR2 LQKENI. CDR3 sequence reads: CASSHFLYRDLQETQYF. As DNA, the CDR3 is TGTGCCAGCTCACACTTCTTATACAGGGACCTCCAAGAGACCCAGTACTTC.

The chain couples TRBV27 to TRBJ2-1; tentatively, D is TRBD2 (5 bases). The CDR3 consists of 15 residues. Germline values: CDR1 MNHEY, CDR2 SMNVEV (reference sequence). V was clipped by 0 bases and J by 4 bases, with 10 bases between them. Written as DNA, the CDR3 is TGTGCCAGCAGTTTATCGGGAGCAGGTTACAATGAGCAGTTCTTC. Amino acids: CASSLSGAGYNEQFF.

The chain recombines TRBV15 with TRBJ1-3; TRBD1 might be the D (5 bases). Germline values: CDR1 LNHNV, CDR2 YYDKDF (reference sequence). The CDR3 spans 15 residues. Between the trimmed V and J ends, which lost 2 bases and 4 bases, there was a span of 12 bases. The CDR3 reads CATSRSSGRGNTIYF. The CDR3 region has the DNA TGTGCCACCAGCAGATCCTCAGGGAGAGGAAACACCATATATTTT.

This clonotype was detected many times. This chain links TRBV20-1 with TRBJ2-1; D is undetermined. Trimming pared 7 bases from V and 1 base from J, leaving 8 bases between. The CDR3 contains 12 residues. Germline V gene sequence: CDR1 DFQATT, CDR2 SNEGSKA (reference sequence). This chain's CDR3 is CSVAPSYNEQFF. The CDR3 coding sequence is TGCAGTGTGGCCCCATCCTACAATGAGCAGTTCTTC.

J is TRBJ1-2 and V is TRBV4-3; 9 bases map to TRBD1. Germline V gene data show CDR1 as LGHNA and CDR2 as YSLEER. This CDR3 is built from 16 residues. The V segment lost 3 bases and the J segment 2 bases; nucleotides outside the gene matches: 7. CDR3 sequence reads: CASSHDRGVPNYGYTF. CDR3 sequence (DNA): TGCGCCAGCAGCCACGACAGGGGGGTACCGAACTATGGCTACACCTTC.

This clonotype has a count of ten or more. The chain carries TRBV7-9 and TRBJ1-2; D is uncertain. The CDR3 loop spans 15 amino acids. Germline values: CDR1 SEHNR, CDR2 FQNEAQ (reference sequence). V was trimmed by 3 bases and J by 4 bases, leaving 15 bases between them. CDR3 residues: CASSLGKVGTYGYTF. For the CDR3, the DNA is TGTGCCAGCAGCTTGGGTAAAGTAGGCACCTATGGCTACACCTTC.

This clonotype has at least ten counts. The J gene is TRBJ2-3, the V gene TRBV7-2, with unresolved D. This CDR3 contains 13 residues. In germline, CDR1 is SGHTA, CDR2 FQGNSA. The V end was cut by 5 bases, the J end by 2 bases, with 8 bases between. The chain's CDR3 is CASSLSTTDTQYF. The CDR3, as DNA: TGTGCCAGCAGCCTCAGTACCACAGATACGCAGTATTTT.

Ten or more counts support this clonotype. This chain links TRBV11-3 with TRBJ2-1, with TRBD2 matching over 7 bases. CDR1 SGHNT and CDR2 YENEEA come from the germline V gene. CDR3 size: 15 residues. The trim removed 5 bases at V and 7 bases at J, leaving 11 bases unmatched. CDR3 in DNA: TGTGCCAGCAGCCATGGACTAGATGATCTTAATGAGCAGTTCTTC. It is translated as CASSHGLDDLNEQFF.

This clonotype came up many times. CDR3 in DNA: TGTGCCGGCACCGGGACAGGGTCCGGAGAGCAGTACTTC. As protein: CAGTGTGSGEQYF. The chain combines TRBV2 with TRBJ2-7; TRBD1 agrees at 9 bases. Trimming took 11 bases from V and 7 from J; bases not matched to a gene: 12. The CDR3 has 13 residues. Germline V CDR1 and CDR2: SNHLY, FYNNEI. The whole variable domain, remainder taken from reference TRBV2 and TRBJ2-7, is EPEVTQTPSHQVTQMGQEVILRCVPISNHLYFYWYRQILGQKVEFLVSFYNNEISEKSEIFDDQFSVERPDGSNFTLKIRSTKLEDSAMYFCAGTGTGSGEQYFGPGTRLTVT.

This clonotype was found many times. This sequence joins TRBV27 and TRBJ1-1; tentative D call: TRBD1 (5 bases). The CDR3 loop spans 14 amino acids. CDR1 is MNHEY and CDR2 is SMNVEV in the germline V gene (reference sequence). V lost 5 bases to trimming and J lost 3 bases, with 13 bases between them. The DNA for the CDR3 is TGTGCCAGCAGTAAAGGGAGGGGAGACACTGAAGCTTTCTTT. Encoded protein: CASSKGRGDTEAFF.

A few counts support this clonotype. The genes are TRBV24-1 and TRBJ1-1; TRBD1 aligns across 10 bases. Per germline, CDR1 KGHDR and CDR2 SFDVKD. J gave up 1 base and V 2 bases, and 6 bases lay outside the gene matches. This CDR3 is built from 17 residues. The CDR3 loop reads CATSDSRDRGSNTEAFF. DNA for the CDR3: TGTGCCACCAGTGATTCCCGGGACAGGGGCTCGAACACTGAAGCTTTCTTT.

The J gene is TRBJ1-4, the V gene TRBV28, with D possibly TRBD1 on 6 matching bases. Germline loops: CDR1 MDHEN, CDR2 SYDVKM. This CDR3 spans 16 amino acids. V was shortened by 0 bases and J by 3 bases, with 11 bases between the two germline ends. CDR3 DNA: TGTGCCAGCAGTTTATGGGGGGCAGGTTCTAATGAAAAACTGTTTTTT. The encoded protein is CASSLWGAGSNEKLFF.

This clonotype came up many times. The chain links TRBV12-3 or TRBV12-4 to TRBJ1-4; tentative D call: TRBD1 (5 bases). Deletions cut 6 bases from V and 8 bases from J, with 16 bases between. The CDR3 spans 14 residues. The CDR3, as DNA: TGTGCCAGCAGCGGGACGTCCGTGGGGGAAAAACTGTTTTTT. Translating it yields CASSGTSVGEKLFF.

This clonotype has ten or more counts. V and J are TRBV19 and TRBJ2-7; D perhaps matches TRBD1 (6 bases). V was trimmed by 4 bases and J by 0 bases, leaving 13 bases between them. This CDR3 spans 15 amino acids. CDR1 and CDR2 (germline): LNHDA, SQIVND (reference sequence). The CDR3 DNA sequence: TGTGCCAGTAGTAATGCAGGGGCCAGCTCCTACGAGCAGTACTTC. Translation: CASSNAGASSYEQYF.

This clonotype has only a few counts. The chain is built from TRBV6-1 and TRBJ1-5; possibly TRBD1 for D (6 bases). Looked up from germline, CDR1 is MNHNS and CDR2 is SASEGT. The V end was cut by 5 bases, the J end by 5 bases, with 22 bases between. The CDR3 extends over 17 amino acids. The CDR3 protein is CASSHRPLQGPYQPQHF. DNA for the CDR3: TGTGCCAGCAGTCACCGCCCGCTACAGGGCCCCTATCAGCCCCAGCATTTT.

V and J are TRBV6-2 or TRBV6-3 and TRBJ2-7, with 9 positions matching TRBD2. V lost 5 bases, J lost 0 bases, and 5 bases stayed unmatched. The CDR3 loop spans 15 amino acids. Germline V CDR1 and CDR2: MNHEY, SVGEGT. In DNA form, the CDR3 reads TGTGCCAGCAGTGAAGCGGGGGGAAACTCCTACGAGCAGTACTTC. It translates to CASSEAGGNSYEQYF.

This clonotype was seen many times. The V call is TRBV12-3 or TRBV12-4, the J call TRBJ1-1; D not resolved. The CDR3 sequence is 14 residues long. The V and J ends lost 2 bases and 3 bases respectively, with 10 bases between them. The CDR3 sequence is CASSLHGVDTEAFF. The CDR3 DNA sequence: TGTGCCAGCAGTTTACACGGTGTGGACACTGAAGCTTTCTTT.

Turning to this clonotype: A much larger clone is a single base away; this may be a read error. The chain couples TRBV19 to TRBJ1-1; possible D gene TRBD1, 6 bases. The CDR3 sequence is 16 residues long. The V gene lost 6 bases and the J gene lost 0 bases, with 17 bases spanning the gap. The V gene's germline CDR1 is LNHDA and CDR2 SQIVND (reference sequence). CDR3 amino acids: CASSYRTVAMNTEAFF. The CDR3 nucleotides are TGTGCCAGTAGCTACCGGACAGTGGCGATGAACACTGAAGCTTTCTTT.

In regard to this clonotype: A much larger clone differs from this one at a single base, so this may be a read error. V is TRBV12-3 or TRBV12-4 and J is TRBJ2-2; D is unclear. V lost 8 bases and J lost 8, with 9 bases in between. There are 11 residues in the CDR3. The CDR3 is CASGPRGELFF. In DNA, the CDR3 is TGTGCCAGCGGCCCCCGAGGGGAGCTGTTTTTT.

This clonotype was recorded many times. This sequence joins TRBV6-2 or TRBV6-3 and TRBJ1-2, with D possibly being TRBD1 (6 bases). This CDR3 is 16 amino acids long. Trimming took 5 bases from V and 0 from J, leaving 16 bases between them. The germline gives CDR1 MNHEY, CDR2 SVGEGT. CDR3 sequence (DNA): TGTGCCAGCAGTACGGGCTTACAGGGAGCTAACTATGGCTACACCTTC. It is translated as CASSTGLQGANYGYTF.

This clonotype was detected ten times or more. This rearrangement joins TRBV6-5 to TRBJ2-7; D is undetermined. Germline CDR1 MNHEY, CDR2 SVGAGI. CDR3 length equals 14 residues. Between the trimmed V and J ends, which lost 0 bases and 3 bases, there was a span of 9 bases. Here the CDR3 reads CASSYSYRHYEQYF. The CDR3 DNA is TGTGCCAGCAGTTACTCCTACCGGCACTACGAGCAGTACTTC.

This clonotype appeared many times. The J gene is TRBJ2-2, the V gene TRBV12-3 or TRBV12-4, with 7 positions matching TRBD1. This CDR3 is built from 14 residues. Losses at the gene ends were 5 bases for V and 5 bases for J; bases not matched to a gene: 5. The DNA for the CDR3 is TGTGCCAGCAGTCGGGACAGTTGGACCGGGGAGCTGTTTTTT. This codes for CASSRDSWTGELFF.